This T cell receptor (beta chain) comes out of a study of shared clonotypes between healthy human individuals. General study findings and limits: The four-donor shared clonotypes exceeded non-shared clonotypes in generation probability, with non-shared ones scoring lower. With a handful of donors compared, 4% to 5.5% of naive CD4 clonotypes were shared. Limited genetic and exposure-history diversity came from having few donors.

Sorted-subset replicate PCRs used 200 ng of genomic DNA. This amount corresponded to tens of thousands of T cell genomes. Sequenced by immunoSEQ multiplex PCR; TCRdb stores in-frame clones only, minus some. The table includes about 960,000 clones, approximately 80% detected once. A remark on this clone: Its antigen is currently unknown.

Germline-derived CDR1 and CDR2 are SGHNT and YYREEE (reference sequence). The V and J ends lost 4 bases and 6 bases, in that order; junction bases with no gene match: 9. CDR3 length: 15 residues. The origin of this receptor is a man aged 18 to 35 in good health. The sequencing sample was made of memory CD4+ T cells sorted from blood. Regarding subset: CD45RA-negative fraction. This chain joins TRBV5-4 and TRBJ2-4, with TRBD1 matching over 8 bases. CDR3 bases: TGTGCCAGCAGCCACCCAGGGGGCCATGGAAACATTCAGTACTTC. Protein: CASSHPGGHGNIQYF.